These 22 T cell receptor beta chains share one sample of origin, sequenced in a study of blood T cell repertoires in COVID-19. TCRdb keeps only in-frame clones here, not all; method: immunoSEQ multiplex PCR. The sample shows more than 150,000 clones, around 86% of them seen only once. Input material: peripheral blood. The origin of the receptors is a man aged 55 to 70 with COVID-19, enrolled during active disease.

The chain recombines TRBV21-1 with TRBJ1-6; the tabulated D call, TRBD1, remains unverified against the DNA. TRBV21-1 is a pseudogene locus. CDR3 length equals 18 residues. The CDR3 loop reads CASSQTWDRGTYNSPLHF. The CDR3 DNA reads TGTGCCAGCAGCCAAACCTGGGACAGGGGGACCTATAATTCACCCCTCCACTTT.

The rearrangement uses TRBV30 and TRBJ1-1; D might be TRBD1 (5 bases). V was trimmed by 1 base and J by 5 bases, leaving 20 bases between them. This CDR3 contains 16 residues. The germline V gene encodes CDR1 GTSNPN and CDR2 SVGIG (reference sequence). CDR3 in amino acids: CAWSGASGLGATEAFF. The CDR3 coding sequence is TGTGCCTGGAGTGGGGCCTCGGGACTGGGTGCAACTGAAGCTTTCTTT. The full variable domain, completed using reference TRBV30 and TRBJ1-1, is SQTIHQWPATLVQPVGSPLSLECTVEGTSNPNLYWYRQAAGRGLQLLFYSVGIGQISSEVPQNLSASRPQDRQFILSSKKLLLSDSGFYLCAWSGASGLGATEAFFGQGTRLTVV.

CDR3: CASSGLAGTYEQYF. DNA for the CDR3: TGTGCCAGCAGCGGACTAGCGGGGACCTACGAGCAGTACTTC. The chain couples TRBV6-5 to TRBJ2-7; TRBD2 aligns across 12 bases. This CDR3 has 14 amino acids. The V segment lost 6 bases and the J segment 2 bases; nucleotides outside the gene matches: 2. CDR1 MNHEY and CDR2 SVGAGI come from the germline V gene.

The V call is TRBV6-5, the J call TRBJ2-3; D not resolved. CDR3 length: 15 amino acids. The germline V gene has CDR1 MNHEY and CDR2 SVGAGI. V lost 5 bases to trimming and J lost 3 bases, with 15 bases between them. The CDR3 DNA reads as TGTGCCAGCAGTAAGTCGAGAAAGTCGACAGATACGCAGTATTTT. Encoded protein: CASSKSRKSTDTQYF.

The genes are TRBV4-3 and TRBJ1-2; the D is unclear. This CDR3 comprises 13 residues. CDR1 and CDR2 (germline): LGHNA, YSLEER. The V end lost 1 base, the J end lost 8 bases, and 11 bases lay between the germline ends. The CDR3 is CASSQGTSLGYTF. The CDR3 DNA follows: TGCGCCAGCAGCCAAGGGACTTCTCTCGGCTACACCTTC.

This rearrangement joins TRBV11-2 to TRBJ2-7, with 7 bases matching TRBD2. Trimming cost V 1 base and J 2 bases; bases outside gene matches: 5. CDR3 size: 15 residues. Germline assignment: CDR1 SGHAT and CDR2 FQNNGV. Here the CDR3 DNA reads TGTGCCAGCAGCTTAGCGGGGGGAGCTACCTACGAGCAGTACTTC. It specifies CASSLAGGATYEQYF.

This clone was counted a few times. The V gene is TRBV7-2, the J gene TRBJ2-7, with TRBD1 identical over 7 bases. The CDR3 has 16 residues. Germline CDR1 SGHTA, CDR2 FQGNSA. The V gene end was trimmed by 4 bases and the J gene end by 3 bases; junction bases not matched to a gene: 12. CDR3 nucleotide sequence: TGTGCCAGCAGCTACAGAACCCGACAGGGAAACTACGAGCAGTACTTC. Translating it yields CASSYRTRQGNYEQYF.

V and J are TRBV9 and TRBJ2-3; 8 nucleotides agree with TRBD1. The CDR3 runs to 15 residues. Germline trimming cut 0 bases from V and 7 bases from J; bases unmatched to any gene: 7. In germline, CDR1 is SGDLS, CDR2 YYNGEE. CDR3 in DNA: TGTGCCAGCAGCGTAGCAGGGGGCAGAGGAAATACGCAGTATTTT. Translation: CASSVAGGRGNTQYF. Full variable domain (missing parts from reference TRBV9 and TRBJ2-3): DSGVTQTPKHLITATGQRVTLRCSPRSGDLSVYWYQQSLDQGLQFLIQYYNGEERAKGNILERFSAQQFPDLHSELNLSSLELGDSALYFCASSVAGGRGNTQYFGPGTRLTVL.

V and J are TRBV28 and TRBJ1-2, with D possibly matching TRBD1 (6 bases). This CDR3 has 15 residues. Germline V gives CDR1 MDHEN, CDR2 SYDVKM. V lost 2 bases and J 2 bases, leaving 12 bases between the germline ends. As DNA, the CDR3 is TGTGCCAGCAGTTTAAAGGGGGAACTAAACTATGGCTACACCTTC. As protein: CASSLKGELNYGYTF.

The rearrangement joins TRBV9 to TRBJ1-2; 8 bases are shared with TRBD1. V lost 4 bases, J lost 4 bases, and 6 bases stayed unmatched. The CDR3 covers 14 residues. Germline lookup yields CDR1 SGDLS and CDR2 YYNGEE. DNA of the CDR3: TGTGCCAGCAGCCTAGGACAGGGCGCCTATGGCTACACCTTC. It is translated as CASSLGQGAYGYTF. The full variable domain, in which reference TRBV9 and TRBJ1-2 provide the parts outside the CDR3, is DSGVTQTPKHLITATGQRVTLRCSPRSGDLSVYWYQQSLDQGLQFLIQYYNGEERAKGNILERFSAQQFPDLHSELNLSSLELGDSALYFCASSLGQGAYGYTFGSGTRLTVV.

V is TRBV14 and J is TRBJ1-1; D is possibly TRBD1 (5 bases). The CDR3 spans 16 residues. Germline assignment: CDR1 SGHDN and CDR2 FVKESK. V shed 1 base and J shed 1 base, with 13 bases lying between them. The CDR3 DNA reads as TGTGCCAGCAGCCAAGGAATCGGGCAGGGGAACACTGAAGCTTTCTTT. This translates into CASSQGIGQGNTEAFF. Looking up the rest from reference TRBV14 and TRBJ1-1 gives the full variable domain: EAGVTQFPSHSVIEKGQTVTLRCDPISGHDNLYWYRRVMGKEIKFLLHFVKESKQDESGMPNNRFLAERTGGTYSTLKVQPAELEDSGVYFCASSQGIGQGNTEAFFGQGTRLTVV.

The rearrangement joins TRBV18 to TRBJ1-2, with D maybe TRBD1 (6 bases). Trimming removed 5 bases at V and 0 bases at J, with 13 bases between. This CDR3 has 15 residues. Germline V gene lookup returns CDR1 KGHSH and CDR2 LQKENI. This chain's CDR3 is CASSSDSAANYGYTF. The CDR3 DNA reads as TGTGCCAGCTCATCGGACAGCGCAGCTAACTATGGCTACACCTTC.

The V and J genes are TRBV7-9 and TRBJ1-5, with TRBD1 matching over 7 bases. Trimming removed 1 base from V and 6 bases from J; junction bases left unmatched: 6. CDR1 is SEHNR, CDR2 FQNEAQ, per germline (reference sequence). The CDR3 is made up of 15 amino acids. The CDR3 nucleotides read TGTGCCAGCAGCTTAGGGGCAGGGGGTATTCAGCCCCAGCATTTT. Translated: CASSLGAGGIQPQHF.

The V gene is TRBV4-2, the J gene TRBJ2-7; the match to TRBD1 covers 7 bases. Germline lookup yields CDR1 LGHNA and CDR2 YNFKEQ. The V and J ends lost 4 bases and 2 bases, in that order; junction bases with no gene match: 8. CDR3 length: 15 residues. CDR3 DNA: TGTGCCAGCAGCCCGGGTGGACAGGCGACCTACGAGCAGTACTTC. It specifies CASSPGGQATYEQYF.

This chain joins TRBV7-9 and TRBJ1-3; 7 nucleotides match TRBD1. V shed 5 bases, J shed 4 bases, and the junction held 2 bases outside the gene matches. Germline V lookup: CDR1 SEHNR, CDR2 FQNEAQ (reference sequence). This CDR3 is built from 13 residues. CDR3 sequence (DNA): TGTGCCAGCAGCCAGGGACAGGGAAACACCATATATTTT. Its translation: CASSQGQGNTIYF. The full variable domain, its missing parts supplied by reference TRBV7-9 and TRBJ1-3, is DTGVSQNPRHKITKRGQNVTFRCDPISEHNRLYWYRQTLGQGPEFLTYFQNEAQLEKSRLLSDRFSAERPKGSFSTLEIQRTEQGDSAMYLCASSQGQGNTIYFGEGSWLTVV.

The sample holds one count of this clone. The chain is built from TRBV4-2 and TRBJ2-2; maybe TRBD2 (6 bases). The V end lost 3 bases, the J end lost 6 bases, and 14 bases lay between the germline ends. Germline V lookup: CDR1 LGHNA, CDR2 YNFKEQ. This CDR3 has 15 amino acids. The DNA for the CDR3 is TGTGCCAGCAGCCAGGATGCTAGCGTGTCCGGGGAGCTGTTTTTT. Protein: CASSQDASVSGELFF.

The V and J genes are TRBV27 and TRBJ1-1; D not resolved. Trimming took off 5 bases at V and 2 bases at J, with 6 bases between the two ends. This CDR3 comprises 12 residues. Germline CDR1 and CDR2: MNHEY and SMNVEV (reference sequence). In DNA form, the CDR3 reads TGTGCCAGCAGTCAGTTAAACACTGAAGCTTTCTTT. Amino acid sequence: CASSQLNTEAFF.

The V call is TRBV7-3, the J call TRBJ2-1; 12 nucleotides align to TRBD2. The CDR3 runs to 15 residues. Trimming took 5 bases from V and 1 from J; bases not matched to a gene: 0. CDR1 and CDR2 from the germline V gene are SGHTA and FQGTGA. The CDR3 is CASSTSGRSYNEQFF. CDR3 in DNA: TGTGCCAGCAGCACTAGCGGGAGGTCCTACAATGAGCAGTTCTTC.

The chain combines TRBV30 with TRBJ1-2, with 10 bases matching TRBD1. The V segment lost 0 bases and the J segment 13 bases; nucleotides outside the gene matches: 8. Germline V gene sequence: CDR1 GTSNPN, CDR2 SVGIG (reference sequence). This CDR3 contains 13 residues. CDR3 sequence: CAWSVNLGQGVTF. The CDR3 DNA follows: TGTGCCTGGAGTGTAAACCTCGGACAGGGGGTCACCTTC. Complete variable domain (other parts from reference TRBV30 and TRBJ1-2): SQTIHQWPATLVQPVGSPLSLECTVEGTSNPNLYWYRQAAGRGLQLLFYSVGIGQISSEVPQNLSASRPQDRQFILSSKKLLLSDSGFYLCAWSVNLGQGVTFGSGTRLTVV.

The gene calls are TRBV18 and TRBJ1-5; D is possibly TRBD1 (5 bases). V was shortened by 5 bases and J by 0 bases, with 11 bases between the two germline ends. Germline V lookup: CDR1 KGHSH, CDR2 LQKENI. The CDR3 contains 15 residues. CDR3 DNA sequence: TGTGCCAGCTCAGTAGGACACCTTAGCAATCAGCCCCAGCATTTT. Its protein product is CASSVGHLSNQPQHF.

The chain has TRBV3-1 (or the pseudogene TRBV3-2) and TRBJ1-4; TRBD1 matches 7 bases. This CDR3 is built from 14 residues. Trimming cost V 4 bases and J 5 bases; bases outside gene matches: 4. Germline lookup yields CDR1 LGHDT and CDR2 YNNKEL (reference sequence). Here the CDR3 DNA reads TGTGCCAGCAGCCCGGGACAGACAAATGAAAAACTGTTTTTT. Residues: CASSPGQTNEKLFF.

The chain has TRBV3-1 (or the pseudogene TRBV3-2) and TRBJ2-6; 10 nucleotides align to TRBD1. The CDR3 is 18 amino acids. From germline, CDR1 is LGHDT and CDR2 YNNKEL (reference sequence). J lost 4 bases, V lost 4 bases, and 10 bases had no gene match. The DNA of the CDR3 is TGTGCCAGCAGCCGGTGGGACAGGGGAAGGAAGGGGGCCAACGTCCTGACTTTC. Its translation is CASSRWDRGRKGANVLTF.